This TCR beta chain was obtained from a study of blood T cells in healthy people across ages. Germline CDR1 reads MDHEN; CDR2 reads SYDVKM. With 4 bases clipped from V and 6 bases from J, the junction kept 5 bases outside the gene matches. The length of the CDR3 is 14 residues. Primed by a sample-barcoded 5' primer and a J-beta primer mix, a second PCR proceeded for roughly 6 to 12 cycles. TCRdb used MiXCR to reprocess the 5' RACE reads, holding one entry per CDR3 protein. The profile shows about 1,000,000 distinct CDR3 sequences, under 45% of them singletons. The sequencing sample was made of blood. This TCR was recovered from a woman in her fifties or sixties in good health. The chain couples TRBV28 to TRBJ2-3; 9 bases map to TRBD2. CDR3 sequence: CASSSLAGVDTQYF. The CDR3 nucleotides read TGTGCCAGCAGTTCATTAGCGGGAGTGGATACGCAGTATTTT. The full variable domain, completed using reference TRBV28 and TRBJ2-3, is DVKVTQSSRYLVKRTGEKVFLECVQDMDHENMFWYRQDPGLGLRLIYFSYDVKMKEKGDIPEGYSVSREKKERFSLILESASTNQTSMYLCASSSLAGVDTQYFGPGTRLTVL.